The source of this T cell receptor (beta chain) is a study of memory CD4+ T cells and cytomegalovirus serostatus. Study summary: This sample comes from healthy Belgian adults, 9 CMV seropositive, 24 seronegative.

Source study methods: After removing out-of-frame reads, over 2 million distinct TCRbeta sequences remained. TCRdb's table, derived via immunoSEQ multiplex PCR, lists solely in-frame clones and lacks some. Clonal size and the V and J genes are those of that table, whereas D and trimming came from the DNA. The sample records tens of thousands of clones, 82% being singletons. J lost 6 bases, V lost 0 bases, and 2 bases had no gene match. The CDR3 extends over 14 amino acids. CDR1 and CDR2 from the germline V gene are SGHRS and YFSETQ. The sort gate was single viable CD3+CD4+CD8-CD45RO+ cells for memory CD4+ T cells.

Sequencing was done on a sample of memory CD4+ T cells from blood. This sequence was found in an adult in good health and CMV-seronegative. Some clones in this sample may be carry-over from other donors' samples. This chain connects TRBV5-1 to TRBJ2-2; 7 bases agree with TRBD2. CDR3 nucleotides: TGCGCCAGCAGCTTGGGGACTAGGTCCGGGGAGCTGTTTTTT. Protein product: CASSLGTRSGELFF. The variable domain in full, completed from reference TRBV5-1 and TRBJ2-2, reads KAGVTQTPRYLIKTRGQQVTLSCSPISGHRSVSWYQQTPGQGLQFLFEYFSETQRNKGNFPGRFSGRQFSNSRSEMNVSTLELGDSALYLCASSLGTRSGELFFGEGSRLTVL.